This TCR beta chain was sequenced in a study of CD8 T cells in ankylosing spondylitis. Findings and limits, study-wide: Certain motif variants had earlier been reported in reactive arthritis synovial fluid and blood.

Each TCR beta library was made by quantitative 5'-RACE that incorporated molecular barcodes. Using its own MiXCR run on the 5' RACE reads, TCRdb lists one record per CDR3 protein. This repertoire shows 230,000 or so distinct CDR3 sequences, roughly a quarter found once; its top ten account for less than 0.75%. This clonotype was counted at least ten times. Its antigen is as yet unknown. This CDR3 has 14 residues. V gave up 0 bases and J gave up 5 bases, with 10 bases separating them. The V gene's germline CDR1 is MNHEY and CDR2 SVGAGI. This receptor was identified in a male donor with ankylosing spondylitis or in good health (not recorded which). This chain links TRBV6-5 with TRBJ2-5; D gene uncertain. The material sequenced was blood, either unsorted or a sorted T cell fraction (not recorded which). CDR3 protein: CASSYSVNFETQYF. The CDR3 region has the DNA TGTGCCAGCAGTTACTCCGTCAATTTCGAGACCCAGTACTTC.